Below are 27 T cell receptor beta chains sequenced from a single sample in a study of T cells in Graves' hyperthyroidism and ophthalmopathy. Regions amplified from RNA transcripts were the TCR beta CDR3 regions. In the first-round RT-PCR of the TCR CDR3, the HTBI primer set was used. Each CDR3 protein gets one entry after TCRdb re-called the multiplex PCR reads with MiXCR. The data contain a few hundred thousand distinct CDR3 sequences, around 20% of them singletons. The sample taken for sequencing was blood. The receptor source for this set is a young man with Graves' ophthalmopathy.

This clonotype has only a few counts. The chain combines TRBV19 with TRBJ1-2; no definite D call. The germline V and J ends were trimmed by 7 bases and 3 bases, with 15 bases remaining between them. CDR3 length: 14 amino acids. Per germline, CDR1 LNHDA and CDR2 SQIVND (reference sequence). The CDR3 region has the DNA TGTGCCAGTACCCCGGACGGCTTCTACTATGGCTACACCTTC. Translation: CASTPDGFYYGYTF.

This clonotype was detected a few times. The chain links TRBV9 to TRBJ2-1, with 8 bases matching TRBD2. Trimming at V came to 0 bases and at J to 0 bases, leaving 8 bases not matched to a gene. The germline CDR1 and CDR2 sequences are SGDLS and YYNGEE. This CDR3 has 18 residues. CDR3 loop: CASSVGQRGPSSYNEQFF. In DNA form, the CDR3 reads TGTGCCAGCAGCGTAGGCCAGCGGGGGCCGAGCTCCTACAATGAGCAGTTCTTC.

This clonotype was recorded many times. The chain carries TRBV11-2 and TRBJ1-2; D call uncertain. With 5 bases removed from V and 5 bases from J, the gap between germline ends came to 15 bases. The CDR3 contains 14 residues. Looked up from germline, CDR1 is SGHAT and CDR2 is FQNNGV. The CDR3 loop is CASSPLKQKYGYTF. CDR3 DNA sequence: TGTGCCAGCAGCCCCTTGAAACAGAAATATGGCTACACCTTC.

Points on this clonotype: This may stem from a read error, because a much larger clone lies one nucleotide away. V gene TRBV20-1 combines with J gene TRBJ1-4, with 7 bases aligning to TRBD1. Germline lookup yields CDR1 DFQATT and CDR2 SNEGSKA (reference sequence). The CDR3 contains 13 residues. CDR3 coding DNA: TGCAGTGCTTTGGGACAGAGTAATGAAGAACTGTTTTTT. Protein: CSALGQSNEELFF.

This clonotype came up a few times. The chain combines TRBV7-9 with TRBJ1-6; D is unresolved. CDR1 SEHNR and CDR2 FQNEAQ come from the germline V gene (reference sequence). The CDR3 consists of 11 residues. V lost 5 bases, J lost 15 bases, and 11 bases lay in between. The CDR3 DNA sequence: TGTGCCAGCAGCCCAAATAACATCCTCCACTTT. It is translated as CASSPNNILHF.

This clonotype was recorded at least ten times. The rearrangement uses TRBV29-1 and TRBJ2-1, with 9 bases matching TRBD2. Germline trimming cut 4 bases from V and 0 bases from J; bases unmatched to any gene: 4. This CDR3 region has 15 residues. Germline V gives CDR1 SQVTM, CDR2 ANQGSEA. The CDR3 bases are TGCAGCGTTGCGGAGCGGGGGGACTCCTACAATGAGCAGTTCTTC. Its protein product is CSVAERGDSYNEQFF.

CDR3 in amino acids: CASSYSRVSNQPQHF. The CDR3, as DNA: TGTGCCAGCAGTTACTCGAGGGTGAGCAATCAGCCCCAGCATTTT. The V call is TRBV6-2 or TRBV6-3, the J call TRBJ1-5; D is ambiguous. V lost 0 bases and J lost 1, with 7 bases in between. The CDR3 is made up of 15 amino acids. Germline V CDR1 and CDR2: MNHEY, SVGEGT.

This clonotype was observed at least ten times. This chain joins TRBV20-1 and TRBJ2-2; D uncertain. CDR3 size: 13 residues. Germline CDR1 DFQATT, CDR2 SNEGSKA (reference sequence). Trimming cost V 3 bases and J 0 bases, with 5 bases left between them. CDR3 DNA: TGCAGTGCTAGCGACCCGAACACCGGGGAGCTGTTTTTT. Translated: CSASDPNTGELFF.

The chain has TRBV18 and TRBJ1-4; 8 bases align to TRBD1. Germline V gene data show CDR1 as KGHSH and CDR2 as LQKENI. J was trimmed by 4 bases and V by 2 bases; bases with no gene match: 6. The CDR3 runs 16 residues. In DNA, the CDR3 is TGTGCCAGCTCACCAGAGTGGACAGGGTATAATGAAAAACTGTTTTTT. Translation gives CASSPEWTGYNEKLFF.

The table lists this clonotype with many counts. CDR3 sequence (DNA): TGTGCCAGCAGTTACCGGAGGGGGGGGACGGACTCCTATGGCTACACCTTC. Amino acid sequence: CASSYRRGGTDSYGYTF. The chain has TRBV6-5 and TRBJ1-2, with D tentatively TRBD1 (6 bases). Germline assignment: CDR1 MNHEY and CDR2 SVGAGI. The CDR3 spans 17 residues. V was pared by 2 bases and J by 4 bases, with 20 bases between.

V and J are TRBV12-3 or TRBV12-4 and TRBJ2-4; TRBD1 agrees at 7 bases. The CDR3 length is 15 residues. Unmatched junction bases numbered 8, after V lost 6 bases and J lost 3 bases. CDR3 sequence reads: CASSTPGGVKNIQYF. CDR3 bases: TGTGCCAGCAGCACCCCAGGGGGAGTCAAAAACATTCAGTACTTC.

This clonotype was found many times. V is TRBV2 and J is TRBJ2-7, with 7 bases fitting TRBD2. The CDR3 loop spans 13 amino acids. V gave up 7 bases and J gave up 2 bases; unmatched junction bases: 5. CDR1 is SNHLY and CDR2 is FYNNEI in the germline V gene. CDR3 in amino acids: CASIRGGAYEQYF. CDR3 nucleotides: TGTGCCAGCATAAGGGGAGGGGCCTACGAGCAGTACTTC.

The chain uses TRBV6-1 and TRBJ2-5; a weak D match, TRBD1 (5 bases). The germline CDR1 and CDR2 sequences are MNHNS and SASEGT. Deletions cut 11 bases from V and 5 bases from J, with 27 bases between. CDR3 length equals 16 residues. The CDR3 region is CAASRSRLVGAETQYF. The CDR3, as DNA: TGTGCCGCCAGCCGATCGCGACTGGTTGGGGCGGAGACCCAGTACTTC.

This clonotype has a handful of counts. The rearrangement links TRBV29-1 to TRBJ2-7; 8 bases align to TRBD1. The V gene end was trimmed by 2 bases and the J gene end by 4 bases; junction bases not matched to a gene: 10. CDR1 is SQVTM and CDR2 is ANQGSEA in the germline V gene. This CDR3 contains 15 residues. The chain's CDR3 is CSVELRAGGRYEQYF. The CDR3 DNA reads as TGCAGCGTTGAATTAAGGGCAGGGGGCAGGTACGAGCAGTACTTC.

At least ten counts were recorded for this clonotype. Written as DNA, the CDR3 is TGTGCCAGCAGCGAGGCCCCTCTCCACGACTACGAGCAGTACTTC. Protein sequence: CASSEAPLHDYEQYF. The genes are TRBV9 and TRBJ2-7; D is unresolved. From germline, CDR1 is SGDLS and CDR2 YYNGEE. The CDR3 is made up of 15 amino acids. V gave up 3 bases and J gave up 3 bases, with 16 bases separating them.

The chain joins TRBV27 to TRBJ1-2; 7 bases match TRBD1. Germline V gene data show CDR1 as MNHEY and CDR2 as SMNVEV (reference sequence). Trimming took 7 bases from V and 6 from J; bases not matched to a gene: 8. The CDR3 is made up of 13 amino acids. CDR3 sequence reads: CASNSQGVDGYTF. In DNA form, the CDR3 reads TGTGCCAGCAATTCCCAGGGGGTGGATGGCTACACCTTC.

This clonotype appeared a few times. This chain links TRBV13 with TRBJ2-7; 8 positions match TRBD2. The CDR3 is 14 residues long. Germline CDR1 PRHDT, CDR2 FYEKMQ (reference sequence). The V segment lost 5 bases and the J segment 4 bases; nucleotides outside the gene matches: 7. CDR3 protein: CASSLRGEGYEQYF. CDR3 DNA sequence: TGTGCCAGCAGCCTGCGGGGGGAAGGTTACGAGCAGTACTTC.

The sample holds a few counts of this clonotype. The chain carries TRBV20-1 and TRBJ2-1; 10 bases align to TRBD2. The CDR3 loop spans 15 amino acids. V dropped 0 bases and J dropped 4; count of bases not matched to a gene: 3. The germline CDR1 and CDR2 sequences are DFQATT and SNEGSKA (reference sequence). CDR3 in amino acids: CSARDPAGGYNEQFF. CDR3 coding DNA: TGCAGTGCTAGAGATCCAGCGGGGGGGTACAATGAGCAGTTCTTC.

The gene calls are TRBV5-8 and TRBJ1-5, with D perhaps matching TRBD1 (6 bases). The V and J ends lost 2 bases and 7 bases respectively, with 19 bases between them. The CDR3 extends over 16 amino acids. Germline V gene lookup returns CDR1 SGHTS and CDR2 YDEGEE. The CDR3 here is CASSFFLLGAGQPQHF. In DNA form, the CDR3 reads TGTGCCAGCAGCTTCTTTCTGCTGGGGGCAGGGCAGCCCCAGCATTTT. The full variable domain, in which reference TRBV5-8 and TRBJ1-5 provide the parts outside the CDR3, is EAGVTQSPTHLIKTRGQQATLRCSPISGHTSVYWYQQALGLGLQFLLWYDEGEERNRGNFPPRFSGRQFPNYSSELNVNALELEDSALYLCASSFFLLGAGQPQHFGDGTRLSIL.

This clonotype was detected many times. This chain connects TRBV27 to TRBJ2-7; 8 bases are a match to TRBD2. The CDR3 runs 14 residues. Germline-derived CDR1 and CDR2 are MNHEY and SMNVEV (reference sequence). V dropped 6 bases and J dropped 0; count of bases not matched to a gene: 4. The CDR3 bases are TGTGCCAGCAGCACTAGCGGAAACTCCTACGAGCAGTACTTC. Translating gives CASSTSGNSYEQYF.

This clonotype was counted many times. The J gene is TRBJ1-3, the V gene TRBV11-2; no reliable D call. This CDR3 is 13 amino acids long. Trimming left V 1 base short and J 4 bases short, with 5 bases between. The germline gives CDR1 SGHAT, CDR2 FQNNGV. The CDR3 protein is CASSLVAGNTIYF. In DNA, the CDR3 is TGTGCCAGCAGCTTAGTAGCGGGAAACACCATATATTTT. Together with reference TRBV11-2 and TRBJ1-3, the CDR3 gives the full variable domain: EAGVAQSPRYKIIEKRQSVAFWCNPISGHATLYWYQQILGQGPKLLIQFQNNGVVDDSQLPKDRFSAERLKGVDSTLKIQPAKLEDSAVYLCASSLVAGNTIYFGEGSWLTVV.

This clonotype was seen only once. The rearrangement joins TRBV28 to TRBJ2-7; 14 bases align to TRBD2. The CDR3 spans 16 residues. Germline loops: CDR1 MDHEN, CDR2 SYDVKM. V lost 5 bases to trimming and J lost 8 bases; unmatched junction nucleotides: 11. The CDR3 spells CASSPPGLAGASQQYF. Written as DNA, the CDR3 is TGTGCCAGCAGTCCCCCGGGACTAGCGGGAGCCTCGCAGCAGTACTTC.

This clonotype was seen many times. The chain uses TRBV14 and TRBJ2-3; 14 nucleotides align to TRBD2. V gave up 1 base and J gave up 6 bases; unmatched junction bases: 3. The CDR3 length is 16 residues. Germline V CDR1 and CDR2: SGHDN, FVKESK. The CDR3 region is CASSQGTSGGYDTQYF. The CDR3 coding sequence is TGTGCCAGCAGCCAAGGGACTAGCGGGGGGTACGATACGCAGTATTTT.

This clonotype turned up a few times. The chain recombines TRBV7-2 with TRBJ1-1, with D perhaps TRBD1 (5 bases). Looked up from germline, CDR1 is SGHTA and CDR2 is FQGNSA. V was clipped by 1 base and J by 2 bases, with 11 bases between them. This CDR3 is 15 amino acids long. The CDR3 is CASSLGGTVNTEAFF. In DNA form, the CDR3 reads TGTGCCAGCAGCTTAGGGGGGACGGTTAACACTGAAGCTTTCTTT. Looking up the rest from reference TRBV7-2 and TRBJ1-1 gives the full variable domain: GAGVSQSPSNKVTEKGKDVELRCDPISGHTALYWYRQSLGQGLEFLIYFQGNSAPDKSGLPSDRFSAERTGGSVSTLTIQRTQQEDSAVYLCASSLGGTVNTEAFFGQGTRLTVV.

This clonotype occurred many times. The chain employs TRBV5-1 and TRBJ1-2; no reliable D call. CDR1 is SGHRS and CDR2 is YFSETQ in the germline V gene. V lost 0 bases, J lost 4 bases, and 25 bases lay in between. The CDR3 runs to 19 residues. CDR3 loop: CASSLVPVAEKVLGYGYTF. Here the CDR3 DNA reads TGCGCCAGCAGCTTGGTACCCGTGGCGGAGAAGGTGCTAGGCTATGGCTACACCTTC.

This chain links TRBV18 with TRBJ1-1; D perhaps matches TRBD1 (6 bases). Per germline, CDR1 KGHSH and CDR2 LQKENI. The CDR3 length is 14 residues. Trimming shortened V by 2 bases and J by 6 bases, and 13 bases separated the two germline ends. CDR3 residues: CASSPNQQGAEAFF. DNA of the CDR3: TGTGCCAGCTCACCAAATCAACAGGGAGCTGAAGCTTTCTTT.

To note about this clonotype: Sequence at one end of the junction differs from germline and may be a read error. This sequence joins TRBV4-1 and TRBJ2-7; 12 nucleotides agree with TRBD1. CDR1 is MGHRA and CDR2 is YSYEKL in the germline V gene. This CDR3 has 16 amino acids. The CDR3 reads CTSSHLPGQGAYEQYF. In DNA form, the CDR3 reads TGCACCAGCAGCCACCTCCCGGGACAGGGGGCATACGAGCAGTACTTC.